The 29 T cell receptor beta chains given below trace back to one sample, sequenced in a study of shared clonotypes between healthy human individuals. Clones were sequenced by immunoSEQ multiplex PCR, and TCRdb holds only the in-frame ones, with some missing. The sample has about 300,000 clones; around two thirds are singletons. Sequenced material: memory CD4+ T cells sorted from blood. Subset specified: CD45RA-negative fraction. The receptors here all came from a man aged 25 to 45 in good health.

The table lists this clone with a count of one. V usage is TRBV7-9 and J usage is TRBJ2-1; 7 nucleotides line up with TRBD2. The CDR3 sequence is 13 residues long. Germline loops: CDR1 SEHNR, CDR2 FQNEAQ (reference sequence). J lost 6 bases, V lost 11 bases, and 10 bases had no gene match. The CDR3 sequence is CADGLAAVNEQFF. Here the CDR3 DNA reads TGTGCCGATGGGCTAGCGGCGGTCAATGAGCAGTTCTTC.

Concerning this clone: Relative to the germline gene, one junction end is altered; a read error may explain this. The rearrangement uses TRBV10-2 and TRBJ2-7; D is unclear. From germline, CDR1 is WSHSY and CDR2 SAAADI. The CDR3 is made up of 14 amino acids. The CDR3 region has the DNA TGCGCCAGCACTGAGACCCCTGCAGACTACGAGCAGTACTTC. Translated, it gives CASTETPADYEQYF.

This clone was observed a few times. This chain links TRBV28 with TRBJ2-7, with TRBD2 identical over 9 bases. There are 15 residues in the CDR3. CDR1 MDHEN and CDR2 SYDVKM come from the germline V gene. V shed 5 bases, J shed 3 bases, and the junction held 8 bases outside the gene matches. The CDR3 DNA reads as TGTGCCAGCAGTCGAGCGGGAGGTAAAAGCTACGAGCAGTACTTC. Its translation: CASSRAGGKSYEQYF.

The chain couples TRBV7-9 to TRBJ1-4; 9 bases map to TRBD1. The CDR3 runs 15 residues. CDR1 is SEHNR, CDR2 FQNEAQ, per germline (reference sequence). The V and J ends lost 5 bases and 7 bases, in that order; junction bases with no gene match: 8. The CDR3 spells CASSRNRGRGEKLFF. The CDR3, as DNA: TGTGCCAGCAGCCGCAACAGGGGGCGCGGTGAAAAACTGTTTTTT.

Regarding this clone: Other DNA sequences of this sample code for an identical CDR3. The chain uses TRBV5-1 and TRBJ2-5, with 14 positions matching TRBD2. Germline V lookup: CDR1 SGHRS, CDR2 YFSETQ. The CDR3 is 17 residues long. Trimming at V came to 0 bases and at J to 4 bases, leaving 5 bases not matched to a gene. The CDR3, as DNA: TGCGCCAGCAGCTTGGGACTAGCGGGAGGGCCGAGAGAGACCCAGTACTTC. It is translated as CASSLGLAGGPRETQYF.

The chain has TRBV18 and TRBJ2-5, with D possibly TRBD1 on 6 matching bases. The CDR3 sequence is 15 residues long. V lost 6 bases and J lost 1, with 15 bases in between. The germline V gene encodes CDR1 KGHSH and CDR2 LQKENI. CDR3 loop: CASSINQGTQETQYF. As DNA, the CDR3 is TGTGCCAGCTCGATAAACCAGGGGACCCAAGAGACCCAGTACTTC.

The rearrangement uses TRBV27 and TRBJ2-3; 7 nucleotides line up with TRBD2. The CDR3 is 14 amino acids. The V gene end was trimmed by 3 bases and the J gene end by 5 bases; junction bases not matched to a gene: 5. Germline values: CDR1 MNHEY, CDR2 SMNVEV (reference sequence). CDR3 sequence (DNA): TGTGCCAGCAGTTTGGGACTAACTGGAGATACGCAGTATTTT. Protein: CASSLGLTGDTQYF.

This clone appeared a single time. The chain links TRBV5-4 to TRBJ2-7; 11 nucleotides align to TRBD2. The CDR3 has 14 amino acids. Unmatched junction bases numbered 8, after V lost 5 bases and J lost 7 bases. CDR1 SGHNT and CDR2 YYREEE come from the germline V gene (reference sequence). The DNA of the CDR3 is TGTGCCAGCAGATATAGCGGGAGGGCCTGGGAGCAGTACTTC. Its protein is CASRYSGRAWEQYF.

The chain is built from TRBV2 and TRBJ2-5, with TRBD2 as a possible D gene (5 bases). The V gene's germline CDR1 is SNHLY and CDR2 FYNNEI. The CDR3 covers 14 residues. The V and J ends lost 10 bases and 5 bases respectively, with 20 bases between them. The DNA for the CDR3 is TGTGCCACTGGGAGCGATCGGGATTGGGAGACCCAGTACTTC. Its translation is CATGSDRDWETQYF.

A few counts support this clone. V usage is TRBV11-2 and J usage is TRBJ1-1, with D tentatively TRBD1 (5 bases). The CDR3 length is 15 residues. In germline, CDR1 is SGHAT, CDR2 FQNNGV. Trimming shortened V by 5 bases and J by 0 bases, and 13 bases separated the two germline ends. This CDR3 reads CASSLNSGVNTEAFF. The CDR3 DNA reads as TGTGCCAGCAGCCTCAACTCGGGGGTGAACACTGAAGCTTTCTTT.

This clone was observed once. The chain recombines TRBV6-6 with TRBJ1-2; 7 nucleotides align to TRBD1. Per the germline V gene, CDR1 is MNHNY and CDR2 is SVGAGI (reference sequence). The J segment lost 3 bases and the V segment lost 2 bases, leaving 3 bases of the junction unmatched. The CDR3 length is 14 residues. This CDR3 is CASSYPGTDYGYTF. CDR3 nucleotide sequence: TGTGCCAGCAGTTACCCCGGGACAGACTATGGCTACACCTTC.

The rearrangement joins TRBV7-2 to TRBJ2-1; 8 nucleotides match TRBD2. V shed 1 base and J 8 bases; nucleotides not matched to a gene: 10. CDR3 length: 16 amino acids. Germline V CDR1 and CDR2: SGHTA, FQGNSA. CDR3 sequence reads: CASSLGREGRIHEQFF. The CDR3 nucleotides read TGTGCCAGCAGCTTAGGACGGGAGGGCCGTATACATGAGCAGTTCTTC.

This clone was recorded at least ten times. CDR3 amino acids: CASSVDGYYGYTF. CDR3 nucleotide sequence: TGTGCCAGCAGCGTAGACGGGTACTATGGCTACACCTTC. V gene TRBV9 combines with J gene TRBJ1-2, with unresolved D. Trimming removed 0 bases at V and 3 bases at J, with 6 bases between. CDR1 is SGDLS, CDR2 YYNGEE, per germline. The CDR3 covers 13 residues. Variable domain in full (rest from reference TRBV9 and TRBJ1-2): DSGVTQTPKHLITATGQRVTLRCSPRSGDLSVYWYQQSLDQGLQFLIQYYNGEERAKGNILERFSAQQFPDLHSELNLSSLELGDSALYFCASSVDGYYGYTFGSGTRLTVV.

The rearrangement joins TRBV7-2 to TRBJ2-5, with D unclear. V lost 1 base to trimming and J lost 1 base, with 4 bases between them. The CDR3 sequence is 13 residues long. Looked up from germline, CDR1 is SGHTA and CDR2 is FQGNSA. The CDR3 is CASSLVTQETQYF. The CDR3, as DNA: TGTGCCAGCAGCTTAGTGACCCAAGAGACCCAGTACTTC.

The chain links TRBV4-1 to TRBJ2-7; D is possibly TRBD2 (6 bases). There are 17 residues in the CDR3. V was shortened by 1 base and J by 2 bases, with 18 bases between the two germline ends. Germline lookup yields CDR1 MGHRA and CDR2 YSYEKL. The CDR3 protein is CASSQVGLSRFTYEQYF. CDR3 coding DNA: TGCGCCAGCAGCCAAGTAGGACTATCTCGCTTTACCTACGAGCAGTACTTC.

This chain connects TRBV6-5 to TRBJ1-1; tentatively, D is TRBD1 (6 bases). Trimming shortened V by 4 bases and J by 1 base, and 13 bases separated the two germline ends. Germline CDR1 MNHEY, CDR2 SVGAGI. The CDR3 consists of 15 residues. The CDR3 is CASSSYRVPNTEAFF. The DNA of the CDR3 is TGTGCCAGCAGTTCGTACAGGGTACCGAACACTGAAGCTTTCTTT.

The chain employs TRBV5-1 and TRBJ2-3; no definite D call. Trimming left V 0 bases short and J 1 base short, with 9 bases between. This CDR3 has 15 amino acids. CDR1 is SGHRS and CDR2 is YFSETQ in the germline V gene. CDR3 sequence (DNA): TGCGCCAGCAGCTTGGGTAACAGCCGCACAGATACGCAGTATTTT. Encoded protein: CASSLGNSRTDTQYF.

The chain combines TRBV28 with TRBJ1-2, with no clear D. There are 13 residues in the CDR3. Germline V CDR1 and CDR2: MDHEN, SYDVKM. Trimming cost V 3 bases and J 8 bases, with 13 bases left between them. The CDR3 loop reads CASSFPTDGGYTF. The CDR3 DNA sequence: TGTGCCAGCAGTTTCCCCACGGACGGGGGCTACACCTTC.

This clone has just a few counts. The rearrangement uses TRBV7-2 and TRBJ2-1, with D possibly matching TRBD2 (6 bases). V was pared by 3 bases and J by 8 bases, with 20 bases between. From germline, CDR1 is SGHTA and CDR2 FQGNSA. This CDR3 has 16 amino acids. CDR3 in DNA: TGTGCCAGCAGCTTCTTTTCGGCGGGACGTGGGGATGAGCAGTTCTTC. Protein: CASSFFSAGRGDEQFF.

In its sample, this clone was seen a few times. The chain couples TRBV7-9 to TRBJ2-7; TRBD1 agrees at 8 bases. CDR3 length: 17 amino acids. V trimming: 0 bases; J trimming: 0 bases; junction bases outside the gene matches: 7. CDR1 is SEHNR and CDR2 is FQNEAQ in the germline V gene (reference sequence). The CDR3 bases are TGTGCCAGCAGCTTAGCGTGGAGGACAGGGAACTCCTACGAGCAGTACTTC. It translates to CASSLAWRTGNSYEQYF.

This chain connects TRBV4-1 to TRBJ2-4; possibly TRBD1 for D (6 bases). Trimming took 0 bases from V and 7 from J, leaving 10 bases between them. This CDR3 has 14 amino acids. Germline CDR1 is MGHRA and CDR2 is YSYEKL. CDR3 sequence reads: CASSQDRRGNIQYF. The CDR3 region has the DNA TGCGCCAGCAGCCAAGACCGCAGGGGCAACATTCAGTACTTC.

The rearrangement uses TRBV9 and TRBJ1-1; 8 bases match TRBD1. This CDR3 spans 15 amino acids. The germline gives CDR1 SGDLS, CDR2 YYNGEE. V was pared by 4 bases and J by 4 bases, with 9 bases of the junction left unmatched. CDR3 sequence reads: CASSSYRGTLTEAFF. The CDR3 bases are TGTGCCAGCAGCTCGTACAGGGGGACCCTCACTGAAGCTTTCTTT.

V is TRBV5-1 and J is TRBJ2-3; 12 bases match TRBD1. The germline V gene has CDR1 SGHRS and CDR2 YFSETQ. V dropped 3 bases and J dropped 4; count of bases not matched to a gene: 3. This CDR3 is 15 amino acids long. This chain's CDR3 is CASSSGQGAADTQYF. DNA of the CDR3: TGCGCCAGCAGCTCGGGACAGGGGGCAGCAGATACGCAGTATTTT.

The chain uses TRBV6-6 and TRBJ1-2; D not certain. This CDR3 has 14 amino acids. The germline V gene encodes CDR1 MNHNY and CDR2 SVGAGI (reference sequence). The germline V and J ends were trimmed by 7 bases and 2 bases, with 14 bases remaining between them. Here the CDR3 DNA reads TGTGCCAGCACCCCTTTGTGGGAGAACTATGGCTACACCTTC. Residues: CASTPLWENYGYTF.

The chain couples TRBV28 to TRBJ2-1; 11 bases map to TRBD2. Trimming took 3 bases from V and 7 from J; bases not matched to a gene: 5. This CDR3 has 15 amino acids. CDR1 is MDHEN, CDR2 SYDVKM, per germline. The CDR3 protein is CASSFSGRAGNEQFF. For the CDR3, the DNA is TGTGCCAGCAGTTTTAGCGGGAGGGCCGGTAATGAGCAGTTCTTC.

The chain has TRBV28 and TRBJ2-3, with D unresolved. V gave up 3 bases and J gave up 4 bases, with 11 bases separating them. From germline, CDR1 is MDHEN and CDR2 SYDVKM. This CDR3 has 14 residues. The CDR3 is CASSFRLRPDTQYF. CDR3 nucleotides: TGTGCCAGCAGTTTCAGGCTTCGGCCAGATACGCAGTATTTT.

The rearrangement uses TRBV5-1 and TRBJ2-7; 7 bases match TRBD1. Trimming removed 4 bases from V and 0 bases from J; junction bases left unmatched: 7. This CDR3 region has 15 residues. Germline V gene sequence: CDR1 SGHRS, CDR2 YFSETQ. The CDR3 DNA is TGCGCCAGCAGCGAGGGACAGTTGAGCTCCTACGAGCAGTACTTC. This translates into CASSEGQLSSYEQYF.

The count of this clone is one. J is TRBJ2-3 and V is TRBV10-1, with D tentatively TRBD2 (6 bases). V dropped 4 bases and J dropped 5 bases, with 16 bases sitting between them. CDR1 WNHNN and CDR2 SYGVQD come from the germline V gene (reference sequence). The CDR3 contains 15 residues. Here the CDR3 DNA reads TGCGCCAGCAGTGGTTCCGGGAGTCTAGGAGATACGCAGTATTTT. Amino acids: CASSGSGSLGDTQYF.

The table lists this clone with many counts. This chain links TRBV19 with TRBJ1-1, with D maybe TRBD1 (6 bases). V lost 4 bases and J lost 1, with 10 bases in between. Germline CDR1 is LNHDA and CDR2 is SQIVND (reference sequence). The CDR3 has 14 residues. The DNA of the CDR3 is TGTGCCAGTAGTAGAAGGACAGAGAACACTGAAGCTTTCTTT. Protein: CASSRRTENTEAFF.